A selection of T cell receptor beta chains follows, all from one sample in a study of control samples from healthy donors and cancer patients. The method was immunoSEQ multiplex PCR; TCRdb's version includes in-frame clones alone and lacks a portion of them. The sample has approximately 100,000 clones, more than 75% seen once. Sequencing used blood. Every receptor here comes from a man aged 55 to 70 in good health. Both conserved end residues are part of each CDR3. The D gene is left open where the match is weak. Rows may omit the clone size; those that give it use once, few, many or a size class.

size	V	D	J	DNA	CDR3
.	TRBV4-2	.	TRBJ2-1	TGTGCCAGCAGCCAAAAGTTGGGGAATGAGCAGTTCTTC	CASSQKLGNEQFF
.	TRBV6-6	.	TRBJ2-1	TGTGCCAGCAGTCTTACAGGGGGGGAGGGCAATGAGCAGTTCTTC	CASSLTGGEGNEQFF
.	TRBV2	.	TRBJ2-7	TGTGCCAGCAGTGAATCGCCAGCGGGCGAGCAGTACTTC	CASSESPAGEQYF
.	TRBV11-2	.	TRBJ2-1	TGTGCCAGCAGCTTAGGGCTTGGCCAGCGCCGTGACAGTGAGCAGTTCTTC	CASSLGLGQRRDSEQFF
.	TRBV18	.	TRBJ1-3	TGTGCCAGCTCACCCCAAGAAATCTCTGGAAACACCATATATTTT	CASSPQEISGNTIYF
.	TRBV6-5	.	TRBJ2-2	TGTGCCAGCAGTAAACTGATTACGAACACCGGGGAGCTGTTTTTT	CASSKLITNTGELFF
.	TRBV30	.	TRBJ1-5	TGTGCCTGGAGTTTACAGAGCAATCAGCCCCAGCATTTT	CAWSLQSNQPQHF
once	TRBV28	TRBD1	TRBJ1-3	TGTGCCAGCGGCCACAGGGGGGGAAACACCATATATTTT	CASGHRGGNTIYF
.	TRBV18	.	TRBJ2-7	TGTGCCAGCGGGGAGAACGAGCAGTACTTC	CASGENEQYF
.	TRBV18	.	TRBJ2-7	TGTGCCAGCTCCCCAAGACTAGGGCCAGGATACGAGCAGTACTTC	CASSPRLGPGYEQYF